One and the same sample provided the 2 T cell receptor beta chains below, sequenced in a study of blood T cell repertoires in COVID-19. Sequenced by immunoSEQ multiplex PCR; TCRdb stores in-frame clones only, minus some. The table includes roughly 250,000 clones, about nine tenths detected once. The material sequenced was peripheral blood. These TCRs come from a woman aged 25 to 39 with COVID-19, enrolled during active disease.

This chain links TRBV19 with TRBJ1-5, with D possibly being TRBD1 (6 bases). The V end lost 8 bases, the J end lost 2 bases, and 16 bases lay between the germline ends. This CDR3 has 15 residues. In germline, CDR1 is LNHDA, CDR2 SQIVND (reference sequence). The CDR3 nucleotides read TGTGCCAGTCAGCTCAGGGGAGTGGGCAATCAGCCCCAGCATTTT. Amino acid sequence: CASQLRGVGNQPQHF.

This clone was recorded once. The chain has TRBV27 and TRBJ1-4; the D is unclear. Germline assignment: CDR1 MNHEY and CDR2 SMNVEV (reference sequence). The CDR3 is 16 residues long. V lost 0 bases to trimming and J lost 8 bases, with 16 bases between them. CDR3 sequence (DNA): TGTGCCAGCAGTTTATCGACGAGGCTCCGACGAGAAAAACTGTTTTTT. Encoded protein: CASSLSTRLRREKLFF.